The 27 T cell receptor beta chains below were found in one sample sequenced in a study of blood T cell repertoires in COVID-19. Assay: immunoSEQ multiplex PCR; the TCRdb copy retains only in-frame clones and omits some. The sample gives 200,000 to 250,000 clones, 70% to 90% of which show up once; around 2% is in the top ten. The sequenced sample consisted of peripheral blood. The receptors derive from a woman aged 40 to 50 who had recovered from COVID-19.

CDR3 nucleotides: TGTGCCAGCAGCTTACAGTCGGACAGGGGAAATACGCAGTATTTT. Protein product: CASSLQSDRGNTQYF. The chain combines TRBV7-2 with TRBJ2-3; 9 bases are shared with TRBD1. Trimming at V came to 2 bases and at J to 7 bases, leaving 7 bases not matched to a gene. Germline loops: CDR1 SGHTA, CDR2 FQGNSA. The CDR3 runs 15 residues.

The CDR3 sequence: CASSESGQGDYGYTF. The CDR3 DNA reads as TGTGCCAGCAGTGAGTCGGGACAGGGTGACTATGGCTACACCTTC. The chain is built from TRBV6-1 and TRBJ1-2; TRBD1 matches at 9 bases. Looked up from germline, CDR1 is MNHNS and CDR2 is SASEGT. V shed 3 bases and J 3 bases; nucleotides not matched to a gene: 5. There are 15 residues in the CDR3.

The chain employs TRBV4-3 and TRBJ2-1; 15 bases line up with TRBD2. The trim removed 1 base at V and 9 bases at J, leaving 22 bases unmatched. This CDR3 contains 22 residues. Germline lookup yields CDR1 LGHNA and CDR2 YSLEER. CDR3 sequence (DNA): TGCGCCAGCAGCCAAGCGTCGGAATTCGCTGGGACTAGCGGGGGGCTTCGGGGTGAGCAGTTCTTC. This translates into CASSQASEFAGTSGGLRGEQFF.

V gene TRBV5-4 combines with J gene TRBJ1-4; 7 bases are shared with TRBD1. Looked up from germline, CDR1 is SGHNT and CDR2 is YYREEE (reference sequence). The CDR3 runs 15 residues. The V and J ends lost 4 bases and 0 bases, in that order; junction bases with no gene match: 3. CDR3 sequence (DNA): TGTGCCAGCAGCGCAGGGGGGACAACTAATGAAAAACTGTTTTTT. As protein: CASSAGGTTNEKLFF.

This chain links TRBV6-5 with TRBJ2-7; D is unresolved. This CDR3 contains 13 residues. V was trimmed by 0 bases and J by 1 base, leaving 4 bases between them. In germline, CDR1 is MNHEY, CDR2 SVGAGI. The CDR3 region is CASSYSRSYEQYF. CDR3 nucleotide sequence: TGTGCCAGCAGTTACTCGAGATCCTACGAGCAGTACTTC.

J is TRBJ2-3 and V is TRBV9; TRBD2 aligns across 8 bases. Trimming took 0 bases from V and 2 from J; bases not matched to a gene: 11. Germline V gene lookup returns CDR1 SGDLS and CDR2 YYNGEE. CDR3 size: 18 residues. CDR3: CASSVAGKLAGLTDTQYF. The CDR3 DNA follows: TGTGCCAGCAGCGTAGCAGGGAAGCTAGCGGGTCTCACAGATACGCAGTATTTT. Filled out from reference TRBV9 and TRBJ2-3, the complete variable domain reads DSGVTQTPKHLITATGQRVTLRCSPRSGDLSVYWYQQSLDQGLQFLIQYYNGEERAKGNILERFSAQQFPDLHSELNLSSLELGDSALYFCASSVAGKLAGLTDTQYFGPGTRLTVL.

In this sample, this clone turned up once. The CDR3 nucleotides are TGTGCCAGTAGTGCCGGGACAGCGTTTGCAACTAATGAAAAACTGTTTTTT. Residues: CASSAGTAFATNEKLFF. V usage is TRBV19 and J usage is TRBJ1-4; TRBD1 matches at 7 bases. Germline lookup yields CDR1 LNHDA and CDR2 SQIVND (reference sequence). This CDR3 is built from 17 residues. The junction had 9 bases not matched to a gene; V was cut back by 5 bases and J by 0 bases.

V is TRBV19 and J is TRBJ1-5; D is unclear. CDR1 LNHDA and CDR2 SQIVND come from the germline V gene (reference sequence). This CDR3 is 15 amino acids long. Trimming pared 1 base from V and 0 bases from J, leaving 7 bases between. CDR3 sequence reads: CASSIGGYSNQPQHF. DNA of the CDR3: TGTGCCAGTAGTATAGGAGGTTATAGCAATCAGCCCCAGCATTTT.

The chain combines TRBV14 with TRBJ2-2, with D uncertain. This CDR3 spans 14 amino acids. The V and J ends lost 3 bases and 4 bases respectively, with 9 bases between them. CDR1 is SGHDN and CDR2 is FVKESK in the germline V gene. In nucleotides, the CDR3 is TGTGCCAGCAGCCAGAGGTTCATCACCGGGGAGCTGTTTTTT. Amino acids: CASSQRFITGELFF.

The chain couples TRBV7-8 to TRBJ2-7; 7 bases line up with TRBD1. Trimming at V came to 4 bases and at J to 2 bases, leaving 8 bases not matched to a gene. Germline lookup yields CDR1 SGHVS and CDR2 FQNEAQ. This CDR3 is 15 amino acids long. The CDR3 reads CASSWTRDSPYEQYF. The CDR3 nucleotides are TGTGCCAGCAGCTGGACCCGGGACAGTCCCTACGAGCAGTACTTC.

The chain links TRBV2 to TRBJ2-2; TRBD1 aligns across 8 bases. CDR3 length: 15 amino acids. Losses at the gene ends were 6 bases for V and 6 bases for J; bases not matched to a gene: 9. Germline assignment: CDR1 SNHLY and CDR2 FYNNEI. The DNA of the CDR3 is TGTGCCAGCAGAGCCGACAGGGGAGGCGCCGGGGAGCTGTTTTTT. It encodes CASRADRGGAGELFF.

This chain joins TRBV6-2 or TRBV6-3 and TRBJ1-5, with D uncertain. Germline assignment: CDR1 MNHEY and CDR2 SVGEGT. This CDR3 region has 13 residues. Trimming took 5 bases from V and 4 from J, leaving 9 bases between them. In DNA form, the CDR3 reads TGTGCCAGCAGTCGGACGGGGAATCAGCCCCAGCATTTT. Amino acid sequence: CASSRTGNQPQHF.

The chain carries TRBV5-6 and TRBJ2-3, with 9 bases fitting TRBD2. CDR3 length: 16 residues. CDR1 and CDR2 (germline): SGHDT, YYEEEE. V lost 3 bases, J lost 4 bases, and 9 bases stayed unmatched. CDR3 sequence reads: CASSSHSGGFPDTQYF. Written as DNA, the CDR3 is TGTGCCAGCAGCTCTCATAGCGGGGGATTCCCAGATACGCAGTATTTT.

This chain joins TRBV5-1 and TRBJ2-2; D uncertain. The V gene lost 1 base and the J gene lost 4 bases, with 11 bases spanning the gap. Germline V lookup: CDR1 SGHRS, CDR2 YFSETQ. This CDR3 is built from 15 residues. The CDR3 loop reads CASSLPETSTGELFF. For the CDR3, the DNA is TGCGCCAGCAGCTTGCCGGAGACCTCCACCGGGGAGCTGTTTTTT.

This sequence joins TRBV4-3 and TRBJ1-6; no clear D gene. Germline CDR1 and CDR2: LGHNA and YSLEER. CDR3 size: 15 residues. Deletions cut 1 base from V and 6 bases from J, with 10 bases between. CDR3 region: CASSQAPLPNSPLHF. CDR3 nucleotide sequence: TGCGCCAGCAGCCAAGCCCCTCTCCCTAATTCACCCCTCCACTTT.

V usage is TRBV30 and J usage is TRBJ1-6; tentatively, D is TRBD1 (6 bases). This CDR3 is 14 amino acids long. Between the trimmed V and J ends, which lost 3 bases and 5 bases, there was a span of 11 bases. The germline CDR1 and CDR2 sequences are GTSNPN and SVGIG (reference sequence). The CDR3 spells CAWRGHANNSPLHF. The CDR3, as DNA: TGTGCCTGGAGGGGACACGCCAATAATTCACCCCTCCACTTT.

The chain has TRBV6-4 and TRBJ2-1, with 13 bases lining up with TRBD2. Germline V lookup: CDR1 MRHNA, CDR2 SNTAGT. The V segment lost 0 bases and the J segment 2 bases; nucleotides outside the gene matches: 4. This CDR3 is built from 18 residues. The DNA of the CDR3 is TGTGCCAGCAGTGACTCAGTGGGACTAGCGGGACCCTACAATGAGCAGTTCTTC. This sequence encodes CASSDSVGLAGPYNEQFF.

The CDR3 sequence is CSVSLSSGISDTQYF. The CDR3 DNA is TGCAGCGTTTCTCTTTCTAGCGGGATATCAGATACGCAGTATTTT. The V and J genes are TRBV29-1 and TRBJ2-3; 9 bases fit TRBD2. Per the germline V gene, CDR1 is SQVTM and CDR2 is ANQGSEA. The CDR3 consists of 15 residues. V lost 5 bases, J lost 4 bases, and 10 bases stayed unmatched.

The CDR3 loop is CASGWYDKAKVGTDTQYF. The CDR3 nucleotides are TGTGCTAGTGGTTGGTATGACAAGGCAAAAGTAGGCACAGATACGCAGTATTTT. The chain links TRBV12-5 to TRBJ2-3, with unresolved D. This CDR3 has 18 amino acids. Germline V gives CDR1 LGHNT, CDR2 FRNRAP. Trimming stripped 4 bases from V and 1 base from J, with 21 bases between.

V gene TRBV3-1 (or the pseudogene TRBV3-2) combines with J gene TRBJ2-7, with 7 positions matching TRBD1. This CDR3 comprises 15 residues. CDR1 and CDR2 (germline): LGHDT, YNNKEL (reference sequence). Trimming removed 4 bases from V and 0 bases from J; junction bases left unmatched: 6. The CDR3 bases are TGTGCCAGCAGCCCCCCCGGGACAGTCTCCTACGAGCAGTACTTC. Translated: CASSPPGTVSYEQYF.

This clone was observed a few times. V gene TRBV12-5 combines with J gene TRBJ2-1; 13 bases fit TRBD2. Unmatched junction bases numbered 13, after V lost 2 bases and J lost 3 bases. Per the germline V gene, CDR1 is LGHNT and CDR2 is FRNRAP. The length of the CDR3 is 20 residues. This chain's CDR3 is CASGLRKLGLAGVNYNEQFF. The CDR3 DNA reads as TGTGCTAGTGGTTTGAGAAAACTTGGACTAGCGGGAGTTAACTACAATGAGCAGTTCTTC.

The CDR3 DNA follows: TGTGCCTGGAGTGTCCGGTTAGGGGGCGATGAAAAACTGTTTTTT. It specifies CAWSVRLGGDEKLFF. V is TRBV30 and J is TRBJ1-4; 7 bases fit TRBD1. Germline CDR1 GTSNPN, CDR2 SVGIG (reference sequence). This CDR3 region has 15 residues. Trimming removed 0 bases from V and 6 bases from J; junction bases left unmatched: 7.

The CDR3: CASSRGLAGEFPSTDTQYF. In nucleotides, the CDR3 is TGTGCCAGCAGCCGGGGACTAGCGGGAGAATTTCCTAGCACAGATACGCAGTATTTT. The V and J genes are TRBV11-3 and TRBJ2-3; 14 nucleotides agree with TRBD2. V was pared by 5 bases and J by 0 bases, with 10 bases of the junction left unmatched. Germline values: CDR1 SGHNT, CDR2 YENEEA. CDR3 length: 19 residues.

CDR3: CASSLVGLEETQYF. The DNA of the CDR3 is TGTGCCAGCAGCTTGGTCGGGTTAGAAGAGACCCAGTACTTC. The chain links TRBV5-6 to TRBJ2-5, with D unresolved. V was shortened by 0 bases and J by 3 bases, with 9 bases between the two germline ends. The germline CDR1 and CDR2 sequences are SGHDT and YYEEEE. The CDR3 totals 14 residues.

V and J are TRBV5-5 and TRBJ2-3; 11 positions agree with TRBD2. Germline V lookup: CDR1 SGHKS, CDR2 YYEKEE (reference sequence). Germline trimming cut 4 bases from V and 4 bases from J; bases unmatched to any gene: 8. The CDR3 runs 16 residues. The DNA for the CDR3 is TGTGCCAGCAGCACCTTGGCACTAGCGGGAGCAGATACGCAGTATTTT. Residues: CASSTLALAGADTQYF.

The chain employs TRBV10-3 and TRBJ1-1, with TRBD1 as a possible D gene (6 bases). Germline CDR1 ENHRY, CDR2 SYGVKD. Trimming left V 3 bases short and J 0 bases short, with 11 bases between. The CDR3 runs to 15 residues. In DNA, the CDR3 is TGTGCCATCAGTGAAGGGGGAGGGATGAACACTGAAGCTTTCTTT. Amino acid sequence: CAISEGGGMNTEAFF.

The V and J genes are TRBV11-1 and TRBJ2-3, with 9 nucleotides matching TRBD1. Germline V gene data show CDR1 as SGHAT and CDR2 as FQDESV (reference sequence). V gave up 1 base and J gave up 3 bases; unmatched junction bases: 2. This CDR3 has 15 amino acids. The CDR3, as DNA: TGTGCCAGCAGCTTAGGGACAGGGGTTACAGATACGCAGTATTTT. Amino acids: CASSLGTGVTDTQYF.